This T cell receptor beta chain stems from a study of blood T cell repertoires in COVID-19. Background on the study: Nucleic acid was either cDNA or gDNA, and it came from T cells, B-cell-depleted T cells, or PBMCs.

The CDR3 has 18 residues. Looked up from germline, CDR1 is SGDLS and CDR2 is YYNGEE. The V end was cut by 0 bases, the J end by 4 bases, with 19 bases between. This clone showed up just once. Per the authors' pipeline: Amplification of reference gene primers provided the estimated nucleated cell counts. Only in-frame clones appear in the TCRdb table, and some are missing; sequencing was by immunoSEQ multiplex PCR. D and trimming come from the DNA, and the V and J calls and clone size come from that table. The repertoire holds roughly 150,000 clones, with nearly 80% as singletons. Sequencing used peripheral blood. The chain is built from TRBV9 and TRBJ2-2; D not certain. This receptor was identified in a woman aged 80 or over with acute or convalescent COVID-19. DNA for the CDR3: TGTGCCAGCAGCGTAGGATATCGGCCGATCGCAGGCACCGGGGAGCTGTTTTTT. The encoded protein is CASSVGYRPIAGTGELFF.